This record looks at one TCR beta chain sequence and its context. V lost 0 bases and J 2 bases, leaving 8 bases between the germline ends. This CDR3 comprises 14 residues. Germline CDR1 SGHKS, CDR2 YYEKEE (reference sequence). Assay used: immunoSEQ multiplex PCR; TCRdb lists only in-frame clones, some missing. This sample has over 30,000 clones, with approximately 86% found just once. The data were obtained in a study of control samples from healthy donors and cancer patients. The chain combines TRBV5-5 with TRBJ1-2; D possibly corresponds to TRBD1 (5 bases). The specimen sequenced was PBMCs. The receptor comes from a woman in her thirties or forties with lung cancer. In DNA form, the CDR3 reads TGTGCCAGCAGCTTGGTGGGGGGGAACTATGGCTACACCTTC. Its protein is CASSLVGGNYGYTF.